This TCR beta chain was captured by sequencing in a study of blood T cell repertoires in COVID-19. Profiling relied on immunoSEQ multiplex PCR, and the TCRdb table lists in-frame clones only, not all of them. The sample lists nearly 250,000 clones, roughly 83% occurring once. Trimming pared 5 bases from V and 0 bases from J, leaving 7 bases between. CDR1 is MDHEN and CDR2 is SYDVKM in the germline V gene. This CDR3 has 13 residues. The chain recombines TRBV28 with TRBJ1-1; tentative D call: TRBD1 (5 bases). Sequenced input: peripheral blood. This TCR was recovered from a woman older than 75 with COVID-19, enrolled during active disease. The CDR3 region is CASSRQMNTEAFF. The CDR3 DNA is TGTGCCAGCAGTAGACAGATGAACACTGAAGCTTTCTTT.